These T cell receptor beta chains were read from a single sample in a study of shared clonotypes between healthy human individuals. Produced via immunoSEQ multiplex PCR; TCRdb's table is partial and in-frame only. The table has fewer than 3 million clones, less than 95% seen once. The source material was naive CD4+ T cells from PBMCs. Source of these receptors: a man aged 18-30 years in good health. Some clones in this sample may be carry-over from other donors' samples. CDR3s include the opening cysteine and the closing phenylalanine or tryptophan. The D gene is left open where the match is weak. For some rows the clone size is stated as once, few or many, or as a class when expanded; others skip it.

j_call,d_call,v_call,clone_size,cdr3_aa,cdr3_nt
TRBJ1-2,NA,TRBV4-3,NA,CASSQDLGGADYGYTF,TGCGCCAGCAGCCAAGATCTGGGGGGGGCGGACTATGGCTACACCTTC
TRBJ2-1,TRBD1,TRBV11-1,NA,CASSRNRGHYNEQFF,TGTGCCAGCAGCCGAAACAGGGGTCACTACAATGAGCAGTTCTTC
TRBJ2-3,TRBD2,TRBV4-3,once,CASSQILAGAADTQYF,TGCGCCAGCAGCCAAATACTAGCGGGAGCCGCAGATACGCAGTATTTT
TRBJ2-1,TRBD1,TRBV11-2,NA,CASSPLRDRENNEQFF,TGTGCCAGCAGCCCTCTCCGGGACAGGGAAAACAATGAGCAGTTCTTC
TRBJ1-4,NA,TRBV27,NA,CASPAEVEKLFF,TGTGCCAGTCCGGCCGAAGTTGAAAAACTGTTTTTT
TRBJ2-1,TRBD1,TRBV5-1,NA,CASSRSQGANEQFF,TGCGCCAGCAGCCGCAGCCAGGGGGCAAATGAGCAGTTCTTC
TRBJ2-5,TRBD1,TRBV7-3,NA,CASSWGQVETQYF,TGTGCCAGCAGCTGGGGACAGGTCGAGACCCAGTACTTC
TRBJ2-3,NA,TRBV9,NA,CASSVVGDTDTQYF,TGTGCCAGCAGCGTAGTTGGGGACACAGATACGCAGTATTTT
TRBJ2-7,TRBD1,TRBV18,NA,CASSGSGTVTYEQYF,TGTGCCAGCTCAGGATCCGGGACAGTGACCTACGAGCAGTACTTC
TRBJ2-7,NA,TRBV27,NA,CASTRDGTLTYEQYF,TGTGCCAGCACCAGAGACGGAACCCTAACCTACGAGCAGTACTTC
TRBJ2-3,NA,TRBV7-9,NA,CASSLLAGMDTQYF,TGTGCCAGCAGCTTATTAGCCGGAATGGATACGCAGTATTTT
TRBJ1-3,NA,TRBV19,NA,CASRTGFGNTIYF,TGTGCCAGTAGGACGGGGTTCGGAAACACCATATATTTT
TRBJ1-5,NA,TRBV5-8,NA,CASSLDPPGNQPQHF,TGTGCCAGCAGCTTGGATCCCCCGGGGAATCAGCCCCAGCATTTT
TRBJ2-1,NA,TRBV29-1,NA,CSVDENRDNEQFF,TGCAGCGTTGATGAGAACAGGGATAATGAGCAGTTCTTC
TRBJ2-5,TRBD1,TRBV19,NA,CASKPRGRQETQYF,TGTGCCAGCAAACCCAGGGGGCGCCAAGAGACCCAGTACTTC
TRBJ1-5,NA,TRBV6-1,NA,CASRLQGDQPQHF,TGTGCCAGCAGACTACAGGGCGACCAGCCCCAGCATTTT
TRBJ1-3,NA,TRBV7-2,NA,CASSGGNWAGNTIYF,TGTGCCAGCAGCGGGGGAAATTGGGCTGGAAACACCATATATTTT
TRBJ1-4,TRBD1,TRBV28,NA,CASSLNTGVLEKLFF,TGTGCCAGCAGTTTAAATACAGGGGTACTGGAAAAACTGTTTTTT
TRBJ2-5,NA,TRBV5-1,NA,CASSLSSGTKETQYF,TGCGCCAGCAGCTTGTCCTCCGGGACCAAAGAGACCCAGTACTTC
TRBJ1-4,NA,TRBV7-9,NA,CASSPGGASEKLFF,TGTGCCAGCAGCCCGGGGGGGGCGAGTGAAAAACTGTTTTTT
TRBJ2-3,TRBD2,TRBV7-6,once,CASSQGAGGYTDTQYF,TGTGCCAGCAGTCAAGGAGCGGGGGGCTACACAGATACGCAGTATTTT
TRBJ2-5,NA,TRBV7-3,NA,CASKQTGLSGTQYF,TGTGCCAGTAAACAAACAGGGTTAAGTGGGACCCAGTACTTC